The T cell receptor beta chain described here comes from a study of CD8 T cells in ankylosing spondylitis. Researchers built TCR beta libraries using quantitative 5'-RACE with molecular barcodes. TCRdb re-called the 5' RACE reads with MiXCR, one entry per CDR3 protein. The sample yields about 540,000 distinct CDR3 sequences, about an eighth seen once. Study-level points and caveats: Reactive arthritis synovial fluid and blood previously showed some of these motif variants. Ankylosing spondylitis blood seemed to carry a telltale TCR beta motif made of eight highly homologous variants. Disease-associated clones were reportedly significantly overrepresented in matched ankylosing spondylitis synovial fluid. Disease-associated clones were CD8+ and fairly uncommon in peripheral blood.

The CDR3 totals 15 residues. CDR1 SGHAT and CDR2 FQNNGV come from the germline V gene. A word on this clonotype: The antigen remains unidentified. This may be a read error: a much more frequent sequence differs by one nucleotide.

The gene calls are TRBV11-2 and TRBJ2-2, with TRBD2 identical over 8 bases. Sample: blood, either unsorted or a sorted T cell fraction (not recorded which). This receptor was obtained from a male donor with ankylosing spondylitis. As DNA, the CDR3 is TGTGCCAGCAGCTTATACGGGAGGGGCACCGGGGACCTGTTTTTT. Translation gives CASSLYGRGTGDLFF. Full variable domain (outside the CDR3, taken from reference TRBV11-2 and TRBJ2-2): EAGVAQSPRYKIIEKRQSVAFWCNPISGHATLYWYQQILGQGPKLLIQFQNNGVVDDSQLPKDRFSAERLKGVDSTLKIQPAKLEDSAVYLCASSLYGRGTGDLFFGEGSRLTVL.